This TCR beta chain emerged from a study of T cell responses to AZD1222 COVID-19 vaccine. Study results and caveats: Repertoire samples came only from after the peak T cell response.

A word on this clone: The antigen is not known.

The CDR3 has 15 amino acids. V lost 3 bases and J lost 3; bases outside the gene matches: 4. Germline CDR1 MDHEN, CDR2 SYDVKM. This table comes from immunoSEQ multiplex PCR, and its TCRdb copy is limited to in-frame clones, with some not included. The table records about 83,000 clones, approximately 90% of them present only once. The gene calls are TRBV28 and TRBJ2-7; TRBD2 matches at 11 bases. This specimen was peripheral blood, taken 28 days after the second AZD1222 dose. This receptor was identified in an adult who received the AZD1222 COVID-19 vaccine. The CDR3 spells CASSFLAGGFYEQYF. The CDR3 nucleotides are TGTGCCAGCAGTTTCCTAGCGGGAGGATTCTACGAGCAGTACTTC. The entire variable domain, with the rest obtained from reference TRBV28 and TRBJ2-7, is as follows: DVKVTQSSRYLVKRTGEKVFLECVQDMDHENMFWYRQDPGLGLRLIYFSYDVKMKEKGDIPEGYSVSREKKERFSLILESASTNQTSMYLCASSFLAGGFYEQYFGPGTRLTVT.